This T cell receptor beta chain was sequenced in a study of T-cell memory formation after mild COVID-19. Turning to the study itself: There were largely donor-specific TCR clusters.

Between the trimmed V and J ends, which lost 3 bases and 3 bases, there was a span of 18 bases. The CDR3 contains 17 residues. Germline-derived CDR1 and CDR2 are SNHLY and FYNNEI. Amplification by 5'RACE using constant-segment primers produced TCR alpha and TCR beta cDNA libraries that carried sample barcodes and UMIs. One entry per CDR3 protein, called by TCRdb with MiXCR from the 5' RACE reads. The sample contains about 200,000 distinct CDR3 sequences, approximately 20% of which appear only once. General study findings and limits: Memory cells collected pre-infection included some clones that later responded, suggesting cross-reactive memory joined. Day 15 to 85 contractors were CD4/CD8 balanced; later expanders leaned CD4+.

A word on this clonotype: What it recognizes is unknown.

This receptor was obtained from an adult woman who had mild COVID-19 (a few samples of this study predate the infection). Cell type and time point are not known. Material for sequencing was PBMCs or a T cell subset sorted from them (not recorded which). The chain has TRBV2 and TRBJ2-1, with D perhaps TRBD2 (5 bases). This chain's CDR3 is CASSEGPTRPIYNEQFF. CDR3 coding DNA: TGTGCCAGCAGTGAGGGTCCAACTAGACCAATCTACAATGAGCAGTTCTTC.